The source of this T cell receptor (beta chain) is a study of blood T cell repertoires in COVID-19. On the study more broadly: Sites across the United States, Italy and Spain contributed samples from acute and convalescent COVID-19.

In the original processing: It was from reference gene primer amplification that nucleated cell counts were estimated. Method: immunoSEQ multiplex PCR; TCRdb's copy keeps in-frame clones and lacks some. D and trimming come from the DNA, and the V and J calls and clone size come from that table. The sample contains a few hundred thousand clones, around 88% of which appear only once. V shed 4 bases and J 0 bases; nucleotides not matched to a gene: 6. Germline-derived CDR1 and CDR2 are SGDLS and YYNGEE. The CDR3 consists of 16 residues. The clonotype was recovered from a woman aged 25-40 years who had recovered from COVID-19. Sequencing used peripheral blood. This rearrangement joins TRBV9 to TRBJ2-3, with 9 bases aligning to TRBD2. CDR3 in amino acids: CASSTGRGGSTDTQYF. CDR3 DNA sequence: TGTGCCAGCAGCACTGGGCGGGGGGGTAGCACAGATACGCAGTATTTT.